The rows below give T cell receptor beta chains drawn from one sample of a study of Ad26.COV2.S vaccination and SARS-CoV-2 variants. Generated by immunoSEQ multiplex PCR, the TCRdb table keeps only in-frame clones and is missing some. This sample has 350,000 to 400,000 clones; roughly 90% occur once, and the top ten carry under 2%. The sample was peripheral blood, taken in a trial of Ad26.COV2.S vaccine versus placebo. The receptors were sampled from a person between 18 and 65 years old who received the Ad26.COV2.S COVID-19 vaccine or a placebo. Each CDR3 is given with its conserved first and last residue. D genes are given only for firm matches. Rows give clone size only sometimes, using once, few, many, or a class for an expanded clone.

>.|TRBV29-1|.|TRBJ2-3
TGCAGCCCCAAGGCAGGAGATACGCAGTATTTT
CSPKAGDTQYF
>.|TRBV5-4|.|TRBJ1-1
TGTGCCAGCAGCTTGGCGCCAGGGGAGAACACTGAAGCTTTCTTT
CASSLAPGENTEAFF
>.|TRBV11-2|.|TRBJ1-1
TGTGCCAGCAGCTCATCAGGGTCCCCTGAAGCTTTCTTT
CASSSSGSPEAFF
>.|TRBV11-2|.|TRBJ1-2
TGTGCCAGCAGCCAGGGCAGTCTCCGGAATCAAGCTAACTATGGCTACACCTTC
CASSQGSLRNQANYGYTF
>.|TRBV4-1|.|TRBJ2-3
TGCGCCAGCAGCCAAGACGGACAGAATTCAGATACGCAGTATTTT
CASSQDGQNSDTQYF
>once|TRBV25-1|.|TRBJ2-1
TGTGCCAGCAGTGTTGGGGGACTCCTCTCCTACAATGAGCAGTTCTTC
CASSVGGLLSYNEQFF
>.|TRBV28|.|TRBJ2-5
TGTGCCAGCAGTCTCCCGCCTGCGACTCGGGGGGAGACCCAGTACTTC
CASSLPPATRGETQYF
>.|TRBV5-1|.|TRBJ2-3
TGCGCCAGCAGCTTGGGAGATACGCAGTATTTT
CASSLGDTQYF
>.|TRBV6-5|.|TRBJ2-7
TGTGCCAGCAGTTACCGTACAGGCGGGTACGAGCAGTACTTC
CASSYRTGGYEQYF
>.|TRBV27|.|TRBJ1-2
TGTGCCAGCAGTCCTTACCCGCGCGGGGGAGGCTACACCTTC
CASSPYPRGGGYTF
>.|TRBV5-5|.|TRBJ1-4
TGTGCCAGCAGCCCGGGGGAGTTTTGGGGGCAGAATGAAAAACTGTTTTTT
CASSPGEFWGQNEKLFF